These T cell receptor beta chains were read from a single sample in a study of blood T cell repertoires in COVID-19. TCRdb's table, derived via immunoSEQ multiplex PCR, lists solely in-frame clones and lacks some. There are some 110,000 clones in the sample; less than 90% occur only once, and under 4% lies in the top ten. Sequencing was performed on PBMCs or T cells enriched from blood (not recorded which). Receptor source: a woman aged 25 to 39 who had recovered from COVID-19. Both conserved end residues are part of each CDR3. Each record gives: clone size, V gene, J gene, D gene, CDR3 DNA, CDR3 protein. A D gene is named only where the DNA matches it firmly. Size is omitted from some rows. Given values are once, few, many or a class for expanded clones.

>once|TRBV6-2/TRBV6-3|TRBJ2-3|NA
TGTGCCAGCAGTTACTTCACGCTGGAGGCAGATACGCAGTATTTT
CASSYFTLEADTQYF
>NA|TRBV5-1|TRBJ2-3|NA
TGCGCCAGCAGCTTGGGGGGCAGGGTAGATACGCAGTATTTT
CASSLGGRVDTQYF
>NA|TRBV27|TRBJ2-5|NA
TGTGCCAGCACCCCTTTGGGCGGGGAGACCCAGTACTTC
CASTPLGGETQYF
>few|TRBV7-8|TRBJ1-5|NA
TGTGCCAGCACCGGGAGAAGGTTTGGTCAGCCCCAGCATTTT
CASTGRRFGQPQHF
>medium-sized|TRBV7-9|TRBJ2-1|TRBD2
TGTGCCAGCAGCTCCGGGACTAGCGACTACAATGAGCAGTTCTTC
CASSSGTSDYNEQFF
>NA|TRBV24-1|TRBJ2-1|TRBD1
TGTGCCACCTCACTCCAGGGCAGGGACAGATTGTTCTTC
CATSLQGRDRLFF
>NA|TRBV21-1|TRBJ2-1|NA
TGTGCCAGCAGCAAAAGGACAAATAGCGGCAGCTCCTACAATGAGCAGTTCTTC
CASSKRTNSGSSYNEQFF
>few|TRBV7-8|TRBJ2-5|NA
TGTGCCAGCAGCCCGCCAGTGTTAGAGACCCAGTACTTC
CASSPPVLETQYF
>NA|TRBV7-9|TRBJ2-1|TRBD1
TGTGCCAGCAGCTTAGATGGACAGGGGGTTGAGCAGTTCTTC
CASSLDGQGVEQFF
>NA|TRBV12-1|TRBJ1-5|NA
TGTGCCAGGGGGGACAGGGACCCCGATCAGCCCCAGCATTTT
CARGDRDPDQPQHF
>NA|TRBV4-1|TRBJ2-7|NA
TGCGCCAGCAGCCAAGAGGGCGGGGTAGTCTACGAGCAGTACTTC
CASSQEGGVVYEQYF
>NA|TRBV29-1|TRBJ2-1|TRBD2
TGCAGCGTTGGGAGACTAGCGGGGTACAATGAGCAGTTCTTC
CSVGRLAGYNEQFF
>NA|TRBV5-8|TRBJ2-1|TRBD2
TGTGCCAGCAGCTTGGCCGTGGGGGGGAGAGCATACAATGAGCAGTTCTTC
CASSLAVGGRAYNEQFF
>few|TRBV7-2|TRBJ1-2|NA
TGTGCCAGCAGCCCCCTTGGAGGGTCAACTAACTATGGCTACACCTTC
CASSPLGGSTNYGYTF
>NA|TRBV7-8|TRBJ2-1|TRBD1
TGTGCCAGCAGCTCGCGGACAGGGGGAGTGTGGAATGAGCAGTTCTTC
CASSSRTGGVWNEQFF
>NA|TRBV5-6|TRBJ2-1|TRBD2
TGTGCCAGCAGCTTGTGGACTAGCGGCCTGGATGAGCAGTTCTTC
CASSLWTSGLDEQFF
>NA|TRBV19|TRBJ2-2|TRBD2
TGTGCCAGTAGTCCACGACTAGCGGGCACCGGGGAGCTGTTTTTT
CASSPRLAGTGELFF
>NA|TRBV19|TRBJ2-7|NA
TGTGCCAGTAGTATAGTACAGGGAGCCTACGAGCAGTACTTC
CASSIVQGAYEQYF
>NA|TRBV21-1|TRBJ2-3|NA
TGTGCCAGCAGCAAAGCCAGCGCGGGAAGAGTAGGAGATACGCAGTATTTT
CASSKASAGRVGDTQYF
>NA|TRBV27|TRBJ2-2|NA
TGTGCCAGCAGTCCGGGACAGAACACCGGGGAGCTGTTTTTT
CASSPGQNTGELFF
>few|TRBV2|TRBJ1-2|TRBD1
TGTGCCAGCAGTCGACAGGGGGCTAACTATGGCTACACCTTC
CASSRQGANYGYTF
>NA|TRBV13|TRBJ2-3|TRBD1
TGTGCCAGCAGCTTAGGGACAGGGGGCACAGATACGCAGTATTTT
CASSLGTGGTDTQYF
>NA|TRBV5-1|TRBJ2-1|TRBD2
TGCGCCAGCAGCCTAGCGGGAGTTTACTCCTACAATGAGCAGTTCTTC
CASSLAGVYSYNEQFF
>NA|TRBV5-1|TRBJ2-4|NA
TGCGCCAGCAGCTTGGGAGGTACAGGGACGCAGTACTTC
CASSLGGTGTQYF
>NA|TRBV4-3|TRBJ1-4|TRBD1
TGCGCCAGCAGCCAAGTAACAGGGGCACCAACTAATGAAAAACTGTTTTTT
CASSQVTGAPTNEKLFF
>NA|TRBV27|TRBJ2-2|NA
TGTGCCAGCAGTCCACAGGGCACCGGGGAGCTGTTTTTT
CASSPQGTGELFF
>NA|TRBV6-5|TRBJ2-1|TRBD2
TGTGCCAGCACCGGGACTAGCGGGAGTGGCAATGAGCAGTTCTTC
CASTGTSGSGNEQFF